The 16 T cell receptor beta chains given below trace back to one sample, sequenced in a study of blood T cells in healthy people across ages (dated by TCRdb to 2015 to 2017). The protocol used for the library was 5' RACE. The instrument was an Illumina HiSeq 2500. A second PCR of about 6 to 11 cycles was performed with a sample-barcoded 5' primer and a J-beta primer mix. The public reads were quality trimmed at Q25 with fastp and then assembled into clones with MiXCR by TCRdb, keeping productive beta chains. Merged by CDR3 protein, the rows form single entries marked with the most common genes and DNA. Counted in this sample were 1.5 million to 2 million distinct CDR3 sequences; about 49% of them appeared once. Around 2.1% of the sample is taken by the ten largest. The sample was blood. These TCRs come from a woman aged 40 to 50 in good health.

V and J are TRBV12-3 or TRBV12-4 and TRBJ2-4; tentative D call: TRBD2 (7 bases). The DNA end favors TRBJ2-5, so the J call may be wrong. CDR3 length: 15 amino acids. CDR3 in amino acids: CASKEGGLRFETQYF. CDR3 DNA: TGTGCCAGCAAAGAGGGGGGGCTACGGTTTGAGACCCAGTACTTC.

The V gene is TRBV5-6, the J gene TRBJ2-2; TRBD2 aligns across 8 bases. Per the germline V gene, CDR1 is SGHDT and CDR2 is YYEEEE. The junction had 11 bases not matched to a gene; V was cut back by 0 bases and J by 4 bases. This CDR3 region has 18 residues. CDR3 in amino acids: CASSLAPLSGGSTGELFF. The CDR3, as DNA: TGTGCCAGCAGCTTGGCCCCACTGAGCGGGGGATCCACCGGGGAGCTGTTTTTT.

The table lists this clonotype with a few counts. The genes are TRBV20-1 and TRBJ2-1, with 7 bases matching TRBD2. The CDR3 loop spans 17 amino acids. The V segment lost 6 bases and the J segment 4 bases; nucleotides outside the gene matches: 18. Germline V lookup: CDR1 DFQATT, CDR2 SNEGSKA (reference sequence). The CDR3 is CSARISFSSGRYNEQFF. DNA for the CDR3: TGCAGTGCCCGAATCTCCTTTTCTAGCGGTCGTTACAATGAGCAGTTCTTC.

The J gene is TRBJ2-5, the V gene TRBV24-1; 7 nucleotides match TRBD2. There are 20 residues in the CDR3. CDR1 and CDR2 from the germline V gene are KGHDR and SFDVKD. V lost 2 bases and J lost 7; bases outside the gene matches: 24. The CDR3 region has the DNA TGTGCCACCAGTGATTCCCCTAAGTCGGGGTCTAGCGGTGTGAAGGGGACCCAGTACTTC. This codes for CATSDSPKSGSSGVKGTQYF.

The gene calls are TRBV5-1 and TRBJ1-2, with D maybe TRBD1 (6 bases). Germline V CDR1 and CDR2: SGHRS, YFSETQ. The CDR3 sequence is 13 residues long. Trimming cost V 1 base and J 5 bases, with 9 bases left between them. CDR3 in DNA: TGCGCCAGCAGCTTGTTTCAGGGGTATGGCTACACCTTC. It encodes CASSLFQGYGYTF.

As to this clonotype: At one boundary the junction diverges from the germline segment, which might be a read error. The chain couples TRBV4-3 to TRBJ2-4; D might be TRBD2 (5 bases). CDR1 is LGHNA, CDR2 YSLEER, per germline. The CDR3 has 18 residues. CDR3 protein: CASSKEGRRKVAKNIQYF. The CDR3 coding sequence is TGCGCCAGCAGCAAAGAAGGTAGGAGGAAGGTAGCCAAAAACATTCAGTACTTC.

This clonotype was seen only a few times. V gene TRBV6-2 or TRBV6-3 combines with J gene TRBJ2-4, with D perhaps TRBD2 (5 bases). Trimming stripped 3 bases from V and 3 bases from J, with 9 bases between. From germline, CDR1 is MNHEY and CDR2 SVGEGT. CDR3 length: 14 residues. CDR3 sequence: CASSYGDYKNIQYF. CDR3 bases: TGTGCCAGCAGTTATGGAGACTACAAAAACATTCAGTACTTC.

A few counts support this clonotype. The genes are TRBV5-6 and TRBJ2-7, with 8 nucleotides matching TRBD1. The J call is uncertain, as TRBJ2-5 better fits the DNA end. The length of the CDR3 is 15 residues. Germline V gene sequence: CDR1 SGHDT, CDR2 YYEEEE. The CDR3 region is CASSARDRRQETQYF. The CDR3 bases are TGTGCCAGCAGCGCTCGGGACAGGAGACAAGAGACCCAGTACTTC.

V gene TRBV6-5 combines with J gene TRBJ2-6, with 10 positions matching TRBD1. Germline CDR1 MNHEY, CDR2 SVGAGI. This CDR3 spans 22 amino acids. V lost 2 bases and J lost 0; bases outside the gene matches: 16. CDR3 nucleotide sequence: TGTGCCAGCAGTTACCCGGGACAGGGGCCGAAAGACCTTACCTCTGGGGCCAACGTCCTGACTTTC. This gives the protein CASSYPGQGPKDLTSGANVLTF.

V and J are TRBV10-2 and TRBJ1-5, with a weak D call TRBD1 (5 bases). The CDR3 totals 14 residues. V shed 6 bases and J shed 9 bases, with 18 bases lying between them. CDR1 and CDR2 from the germline V gene are WSHSY and SAAADI. Here the CDR3 DNA reads TGCGCCAGCAGAAAACAGGAGGCGTCTGGGCCCCAGCATTTT. Encoded protein: CASRKQEASGPQHF.

The chain carries TRBV6-5 and TRBJ2-7; D is undetermined. Trimming cost V 2 bases and J 6 bases, with 8 bases left between them. The CDR3 loop spans 12 amino acids. CDR1 and CDR2 (germline): MNHEY, SVGAGI. The CDR3 sequence: CASSYLSGEQYF. In DNA, the CDR3 is TGTGCCAGCAGTTACCTGTCTGGCGAGCAGTACTTC.

The chain employs TRBV29-1 and TRBJ2-5; 10 bases agree with TRBD2. The junction had 15 bases not matched to a gene; V was cut back by 1 base and J by 4 bases. The CDR3 contains 18 residues. CDR1 SQVTM and CDR2 ANQGSEA come from the germline V gene. The CDR3 DNA reads as TGCAGCGTTGAAGCCCCCAGACCAAATAGCGGGGGGATAGAGACCCAGTACTTC. This translates into CSVEAPRPNSGGIETQYF.

This rearrangement joins TRBV2 to TRBJ2-7; D ambiguous. There are 12 residues in the CDR3. The germline V gene has CDR1 SNHLY and CDR2 FYNNEI. V shed 4 bases and J shed 10 bases, with 14 bases lying between them. The CDR3 loop is CASSGNLGAQYF. CDR3 sequence (DNA): TGTGCCAGCAGTGGGAACTTAGGAGCCCAGTACTTC.

The genes are TRBV7-2 and TRBJ2-2, with 9 bases lining up with TRBD2. V gave up 5 bases and J gave up 7 bases; unmatched junction bases: 5. The V gene's germline CDR1 is SGHTA and CDR2 FQGNSA. The CDR3 extends over 14 amino acids. CDR3 loop: CASSQRGEVGELFF. In nucleotides, the CDR3 is TGTGCCAGCAGCCAGCGGGGGGAGGTCGGGGAGCTGTTTTTT.

As concerns this clonotype: An end of the junction differs from the germline gene, which may be a read error. V gene TRBV6-5 combines with J gene TRBJ2-7, with D perhaps assigned TRBD1 or TRBD2 (6 bases each). CDR1 is MNHEY, CDR2 SVGAGI, per germline. The CDR3 is 15 residues long. CDR3 DNA: TGTGCCAGCAGTTCCCCCTCGGGGGCCGCCTACGGGCAGTACTTC. Its translation is CASSSPSGAAYGQYF.

Notes on this clonotype: One end of the junction does not line up with germline, which may come from a read error. In DNA form, the CDR3 reads TGTGTCAGCAGTTATTCGCCCCGGGAGACCCAGTACTTC. Translating gives CVSSYSPRETQYF. The chain combines TRBV6-5 with TRBJ2-5; D uncertain. This CDR3 comprises 13 residues. Germline assignment: CDR1 MNHEY and CDR2 SVGAGI.